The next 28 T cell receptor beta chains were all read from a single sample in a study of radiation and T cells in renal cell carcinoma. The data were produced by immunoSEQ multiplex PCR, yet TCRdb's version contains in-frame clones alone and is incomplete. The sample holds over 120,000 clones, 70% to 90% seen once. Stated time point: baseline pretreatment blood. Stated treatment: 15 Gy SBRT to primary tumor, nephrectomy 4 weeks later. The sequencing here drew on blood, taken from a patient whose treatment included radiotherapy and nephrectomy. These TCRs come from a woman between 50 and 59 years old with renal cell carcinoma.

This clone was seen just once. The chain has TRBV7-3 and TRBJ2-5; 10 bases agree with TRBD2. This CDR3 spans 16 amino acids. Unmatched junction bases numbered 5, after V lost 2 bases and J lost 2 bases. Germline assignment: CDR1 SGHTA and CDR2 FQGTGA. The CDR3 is CASSLLAGGQQETQYF. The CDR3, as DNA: TGTGCCAGCAGCTTATTAGCGGGGGGCCAACAAGAGACCCAGTACTTC.

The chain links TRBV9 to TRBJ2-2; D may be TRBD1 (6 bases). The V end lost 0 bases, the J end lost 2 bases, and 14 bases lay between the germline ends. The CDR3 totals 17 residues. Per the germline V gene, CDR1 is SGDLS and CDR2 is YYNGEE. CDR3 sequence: CASSVEGDVVNTGELFF. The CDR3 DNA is TGTGCCAGCAGCGTAGAGGGGGACGTTGTAAACACCGGGGAGCTGTTTTTT.

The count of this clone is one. The CDR3 protein is CASSIGGRQETQYF. CDR3 DNA: TGTGCCAGTAGTATAGGAGGGAGGCAAGAGACCCAGTACTTC. This chain links TRBV19 with TRBJ2-5, with D perhaps TRBD2 (6 bases). The length of the CDR3 is 14 residues. The ends were cut back, 1 base at V and 2 bases at J, with 8 bases in the middle. Per the germline V gene, CDR1 is LNHDA and CDR2 is SQIVND (reference sequence).

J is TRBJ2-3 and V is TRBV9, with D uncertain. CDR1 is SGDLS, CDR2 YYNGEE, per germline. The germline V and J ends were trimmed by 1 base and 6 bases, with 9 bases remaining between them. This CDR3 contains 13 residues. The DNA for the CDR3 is TGTGCCAGCAGCGTAAACCCGGCTGATACGCAGTATTTT. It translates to CASSVNPADTQYF.

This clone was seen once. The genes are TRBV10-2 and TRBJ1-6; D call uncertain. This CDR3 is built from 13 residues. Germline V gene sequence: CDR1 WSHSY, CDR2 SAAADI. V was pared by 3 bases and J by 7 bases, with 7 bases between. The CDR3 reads CASSDQRNSPLHF. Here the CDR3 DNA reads TGCGCCAGCAGTGATCAGAGGAATTCACCCCTCCACTTT.

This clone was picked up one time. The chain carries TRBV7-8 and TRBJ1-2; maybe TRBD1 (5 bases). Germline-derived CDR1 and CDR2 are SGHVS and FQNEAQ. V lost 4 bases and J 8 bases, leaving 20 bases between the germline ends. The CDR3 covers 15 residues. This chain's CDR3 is CASSSSGHLLQGYTF. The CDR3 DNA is TGTGCCAGCAGCTCCAGTGGACACCTGCTGCAAGGCTACACCTTC.

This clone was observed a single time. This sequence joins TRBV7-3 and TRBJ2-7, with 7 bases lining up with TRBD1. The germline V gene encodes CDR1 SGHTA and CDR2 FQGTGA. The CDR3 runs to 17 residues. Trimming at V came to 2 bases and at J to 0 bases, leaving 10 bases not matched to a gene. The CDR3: CASSLDPDRSSSYEQYF. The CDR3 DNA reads TGTGCCAGCAGCTTAGACCCGGACAGGTCGAGCTCCTACGAGCAGTACTTC.

CDR3 region: CASSQDRRSSYEQYF. Written as DNA, the CDR3 is TGCGCCAGCAGCCAAGATAGAAGGAGCTCCTACGAGCAGTACTTC. This chain uses TRBV4-3 with TRBJ2-7; D call uncertain. Germline loops: CDR1 LGHNA, CDR2 YSLEER. V lost 0 bases and J lost 0, with 9 bases in between. The CDR3 contains 15 residues.

Here the CDR3 reads CAISGERAGGLNEQFF. CDR3 in DNA: TGTGCCATCAGTGGTGAAAGGGCGGGGGGGCTGAATGAGCAGTTCTTC. V usage is TRBV10-3 and J usage is TRBJ2-1; the match to TRBD2 covers 9 bases. This CDR3 has 16 amino acids. The germline V gene encodes CDR1 ENHRY and CDR2 SYGVKD. Germline trimming cut 4 bases from V and 7 bases from J; bases unmatched to any gene: 11.

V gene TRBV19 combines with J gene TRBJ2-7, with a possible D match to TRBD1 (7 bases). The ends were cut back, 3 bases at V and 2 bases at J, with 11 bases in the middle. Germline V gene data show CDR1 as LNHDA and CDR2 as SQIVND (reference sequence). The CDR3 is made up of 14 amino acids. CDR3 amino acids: CASSIQGEAYEQYF. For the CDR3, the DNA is TGTGCCAGTAGTATTCAGGGGGAGGCCTACGAGCAGTACTTC.

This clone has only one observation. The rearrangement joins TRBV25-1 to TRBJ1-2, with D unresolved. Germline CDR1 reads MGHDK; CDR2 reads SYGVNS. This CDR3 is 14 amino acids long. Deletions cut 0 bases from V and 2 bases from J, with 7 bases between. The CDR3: CASSEYGVNYGYTF. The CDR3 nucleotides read TGTGCCAGCAGTGAATATGGAGTCAACTATGGCTACACCTTC.

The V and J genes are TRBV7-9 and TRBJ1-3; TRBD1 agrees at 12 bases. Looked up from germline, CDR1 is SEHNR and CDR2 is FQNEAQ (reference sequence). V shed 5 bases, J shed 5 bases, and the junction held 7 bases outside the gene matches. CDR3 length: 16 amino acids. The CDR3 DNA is TGTGCCAGCAGCCTTAAAAGGGACAGGGGGCGAAACACCATATATTTT. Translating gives CASSLKRDRGRNTIYF.

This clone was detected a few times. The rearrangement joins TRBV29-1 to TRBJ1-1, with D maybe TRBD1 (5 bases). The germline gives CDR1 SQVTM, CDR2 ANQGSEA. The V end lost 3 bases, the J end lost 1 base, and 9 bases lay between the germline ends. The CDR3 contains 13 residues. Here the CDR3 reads CSVDLGGNTEAFF. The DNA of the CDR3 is TGCAGCGTTGATTTGGGGGGGAACACTGAAGCTTTCTTT.

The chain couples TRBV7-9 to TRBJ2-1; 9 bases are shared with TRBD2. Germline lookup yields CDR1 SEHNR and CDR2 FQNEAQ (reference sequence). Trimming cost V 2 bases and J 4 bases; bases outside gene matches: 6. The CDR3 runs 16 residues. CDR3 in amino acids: CASSLSQAGGYNEQFF. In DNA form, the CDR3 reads TGTGCCAGCAGCTTATCCCAGGCGGGGGGGTACAATGAGCAGTTCTTC.

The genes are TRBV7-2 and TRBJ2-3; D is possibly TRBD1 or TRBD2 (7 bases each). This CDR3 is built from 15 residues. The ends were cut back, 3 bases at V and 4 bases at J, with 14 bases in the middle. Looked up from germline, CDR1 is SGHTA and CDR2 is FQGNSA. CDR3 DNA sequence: TGTGCCAGCAGCTTCCAGACAGGGAGGGCAGATACGCAGTATTTT. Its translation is CASSFQTGRADTQYF.

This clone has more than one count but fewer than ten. Here the CDR3 reads CSGWDNTEAFF. The CDR3 DNA follows: TGCAGTGGTTGGGATAACACTGAAGCTTTCTTT. This chain joins TRBV20-1 and TRBJ1-1; D is uncertain. In germline, CDR1 is DFQATT, CDR2 SNEGSKA (reference sequence). V was clipped by 7 bases and J by 2 bases, with 8 bases between them. CDR3 length: 11 residues.

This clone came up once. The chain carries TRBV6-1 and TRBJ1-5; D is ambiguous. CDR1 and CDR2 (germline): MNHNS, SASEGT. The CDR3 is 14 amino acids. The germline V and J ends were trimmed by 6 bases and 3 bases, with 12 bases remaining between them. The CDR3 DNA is TGTGCCAGCAGCGAATATGGGGTCAATCAGCCCCAGCATTTT. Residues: CASSEYGVNQPQHF.

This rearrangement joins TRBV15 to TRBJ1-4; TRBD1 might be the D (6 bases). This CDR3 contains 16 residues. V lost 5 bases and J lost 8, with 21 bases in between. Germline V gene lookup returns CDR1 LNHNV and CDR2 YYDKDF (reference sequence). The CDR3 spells CATSGRGRGIEEKLFF. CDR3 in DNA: TGTGCCACCAGCGGCAGGGGACGTGGTATTGAGGAAAAACTGTTTTTT. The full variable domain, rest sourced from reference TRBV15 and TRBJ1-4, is DAMVIQNPRYQVTQFGKPVTLSCSQTLNHNVMYWYQQKSSQAPKLLFHYYDKDFNNEADTPDNFQSRRPNTSFCFLDIRSPGLGDTAMYLCATSGRGRGIEEKLFFGSGTQLSVL.

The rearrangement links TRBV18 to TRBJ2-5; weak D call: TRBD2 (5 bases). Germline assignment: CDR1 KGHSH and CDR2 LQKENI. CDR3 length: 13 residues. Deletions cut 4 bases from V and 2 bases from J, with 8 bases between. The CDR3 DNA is TGTGCCAGCTCACGGACTCAACAAGAGACCCAGTACTTC. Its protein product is CASSRTQQETQYF.

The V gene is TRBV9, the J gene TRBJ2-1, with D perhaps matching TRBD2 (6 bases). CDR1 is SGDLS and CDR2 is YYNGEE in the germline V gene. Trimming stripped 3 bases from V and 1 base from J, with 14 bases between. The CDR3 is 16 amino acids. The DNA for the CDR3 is TGTGCCAGCAGCGAAAGGTCGGGGAGGTCCTACAATGAGCAGTTCTTC. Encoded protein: CASSERSGRSYNEQFF.

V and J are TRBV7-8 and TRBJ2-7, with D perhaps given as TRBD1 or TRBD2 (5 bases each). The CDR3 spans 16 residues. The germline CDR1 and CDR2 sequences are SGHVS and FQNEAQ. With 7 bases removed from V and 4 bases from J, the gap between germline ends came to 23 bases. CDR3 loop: CASTHGFGTESYEQYF. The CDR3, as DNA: TGTGCCAGCACCCACGGATTCGGGACGGAGAGTTACGAGCAGTACTTC.

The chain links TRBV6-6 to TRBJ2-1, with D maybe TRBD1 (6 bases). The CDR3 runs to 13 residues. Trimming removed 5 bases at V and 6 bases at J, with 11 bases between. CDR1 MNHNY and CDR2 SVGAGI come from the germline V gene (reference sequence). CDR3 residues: CASSTGRPNEQFF. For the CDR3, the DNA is TGTGCCAGCAGTACAGGGAGACCCAATGAGCAGTTCTTC.

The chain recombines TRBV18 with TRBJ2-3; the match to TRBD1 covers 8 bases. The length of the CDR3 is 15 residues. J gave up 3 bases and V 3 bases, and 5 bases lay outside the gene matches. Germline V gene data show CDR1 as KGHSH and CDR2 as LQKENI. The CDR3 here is CASSPDRERTDTQYF. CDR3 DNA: TGTGCCAGCTCACCGGACAGGGAGAGGACAGATACGCAGTATTTT.

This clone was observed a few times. The CDR3 is CASSGSLNQPQHF. DNA for the CDR3: TGTGCCAGTAGTGGGTCACTCAATCAGCCCCAGCATTTT. The V and J genes are TRBV19 and TRBJ1-5; no definite D call. This CDR3 is 13 amino acids long. The germline CDR1 and CDR2 sequences are LNHDA and SQIVND (reference sequence). The V end was cut by 5 bases, the J end by 3 bases, with 8 bases between.

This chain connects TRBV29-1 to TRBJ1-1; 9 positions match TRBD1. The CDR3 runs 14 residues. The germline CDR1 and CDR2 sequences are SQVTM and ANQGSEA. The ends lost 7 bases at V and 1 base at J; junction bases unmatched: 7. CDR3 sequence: CSANRGPRNTEAFF. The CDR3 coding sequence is TGCAGCGCAAACAGGGGGCCGAGGAACACTGAAGCTTTCTTT.

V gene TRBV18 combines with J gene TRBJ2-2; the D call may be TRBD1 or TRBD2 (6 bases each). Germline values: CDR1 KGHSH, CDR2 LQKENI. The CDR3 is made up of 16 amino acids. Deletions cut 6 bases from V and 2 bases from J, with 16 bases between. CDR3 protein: CASSINGGVNTGELFF. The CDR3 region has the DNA TGTGCCAGCTCCATAAACGGGGGCGTTAACACCGGGGAGCTGTTTTTT.

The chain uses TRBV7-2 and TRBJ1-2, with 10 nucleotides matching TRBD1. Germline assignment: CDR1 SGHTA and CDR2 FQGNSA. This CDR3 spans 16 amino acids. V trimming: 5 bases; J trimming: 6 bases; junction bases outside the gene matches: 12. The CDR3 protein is CASSKGGTGVGNGYTF. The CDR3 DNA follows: TGTGCCAGCAGCAAGGGAGGGACAGGGGTTGGGAATGGCTACACCTTC.

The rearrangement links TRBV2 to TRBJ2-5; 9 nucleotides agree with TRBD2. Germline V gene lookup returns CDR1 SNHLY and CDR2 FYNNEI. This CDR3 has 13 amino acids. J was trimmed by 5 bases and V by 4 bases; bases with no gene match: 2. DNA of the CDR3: TGTGCCAGCAGTGGGACTAGCGAGGAGACCCAGTACTTC. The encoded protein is CASSGTSEETQYF.